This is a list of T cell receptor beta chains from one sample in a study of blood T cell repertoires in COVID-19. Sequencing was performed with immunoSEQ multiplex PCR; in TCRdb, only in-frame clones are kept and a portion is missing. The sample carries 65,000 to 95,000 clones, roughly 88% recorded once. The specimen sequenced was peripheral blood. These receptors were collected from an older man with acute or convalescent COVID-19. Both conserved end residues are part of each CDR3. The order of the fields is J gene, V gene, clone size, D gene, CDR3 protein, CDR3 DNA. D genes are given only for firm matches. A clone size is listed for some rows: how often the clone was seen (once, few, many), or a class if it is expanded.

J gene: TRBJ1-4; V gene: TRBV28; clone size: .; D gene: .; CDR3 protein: CASGEWGQGNEKLFF; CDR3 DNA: TGTGCCAGCGGAGAATGGGGGCAGGGGAATGAAAAACTGTTTTTT
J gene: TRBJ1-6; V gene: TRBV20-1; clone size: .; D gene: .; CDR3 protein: CSASEPQGWSPLHF; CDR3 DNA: TGCAGTGCTAGTGAACCTCAGGGGTGGTCACCCCTCCACTTT
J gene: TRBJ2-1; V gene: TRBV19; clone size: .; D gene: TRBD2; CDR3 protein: CARSTSGRYNEQFF; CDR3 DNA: TGTGCCAGATCGACTAGCGGGAGGTACAATGAGCAGTTCTTC
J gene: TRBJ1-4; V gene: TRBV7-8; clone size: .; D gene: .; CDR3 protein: CASSLAAGSGKLFF; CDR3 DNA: TGTGCCAGCAGCTTAGCGGCGGGCAGCGGAAAACTGTTTTTT
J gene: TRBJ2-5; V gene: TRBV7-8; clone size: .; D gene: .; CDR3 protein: CASSLGGVQETQYF; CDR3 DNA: TGTGCCAGCAGCTTAGGGGGGGTCCAAGAGACCCAGTACTTC
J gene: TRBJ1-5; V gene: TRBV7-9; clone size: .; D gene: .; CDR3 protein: CASSLRAGDNQPQHF; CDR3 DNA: TGTGCCAGCAGCTTACGGGCAGGGGATAATCAGCCCCAGCATTTT
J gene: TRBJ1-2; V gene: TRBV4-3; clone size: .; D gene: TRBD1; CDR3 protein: CASSQGDRGSGGYTF; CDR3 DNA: TGCGCCAGCAGCCAAGGGGACAGGGGAAGTGGTGGCTACACCTTC
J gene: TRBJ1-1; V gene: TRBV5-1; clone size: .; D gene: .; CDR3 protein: CASSLDDTGYLMNTEAFF; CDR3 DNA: TGCGCCAGCAGCTTGGACGATACAGGGTACCTCATGAACACTGAAGCTTTCTTT
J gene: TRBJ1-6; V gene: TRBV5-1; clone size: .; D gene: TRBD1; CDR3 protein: CASSLQGSSYNSPLHF; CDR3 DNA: TGCGCCAGCAGCTTACAGGGGAGCTCCTATAATTCACCCCTCCACTTT
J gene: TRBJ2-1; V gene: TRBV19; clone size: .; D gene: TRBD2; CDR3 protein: CASSIDTSGKEQFF; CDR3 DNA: TGTGCCAGTAGTATAGATACTAGCGGGAAAGAGCAGTTCTTC
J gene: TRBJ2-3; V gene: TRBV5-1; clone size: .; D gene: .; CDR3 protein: CASSFPNAGADTQYF; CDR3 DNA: TGCGCCAGCAGCTTCCCTAACGCTGGTGCAGATACGCAGTATTTT
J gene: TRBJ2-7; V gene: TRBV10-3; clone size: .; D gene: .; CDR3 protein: CAVSTVGLGRSYEQYF; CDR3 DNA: TGTGCCGTCTCCACGGTGGGGCTAGGACGCTCCTACGAGCAGTACTTC
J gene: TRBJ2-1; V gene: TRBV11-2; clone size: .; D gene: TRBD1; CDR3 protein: CASSPRVPGQGTYEQFF; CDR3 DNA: TGTGCCAGCAGCCCGAGGGTGCCGGGACAGGGGACGTATGAGCAGTTCTTC
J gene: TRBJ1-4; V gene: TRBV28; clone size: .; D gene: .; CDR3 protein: CASSPPARVGEKLFF; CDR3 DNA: TGTGCCAGCAGTCCACCGGCGAGGGTTGGGGAAAAACTGTTTTTT
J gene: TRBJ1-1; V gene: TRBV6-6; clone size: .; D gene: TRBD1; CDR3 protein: CASRLTGENTEAFF; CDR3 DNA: TGTGCCAGCAGACTTACAGGGGAGAACACTGAAGCTTTCTTT
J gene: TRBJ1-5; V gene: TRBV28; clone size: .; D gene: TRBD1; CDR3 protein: CASTKQGTGPQHF; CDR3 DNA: TGTGCCAGCACAAAACAGGGGACTGGACCCCAGCATTTT
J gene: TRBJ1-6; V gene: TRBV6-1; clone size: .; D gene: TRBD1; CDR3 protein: CASRTGENSPLHF; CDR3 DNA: TGTGCCAGCAGGACAGGGGAGAATTCACCCCTCCACTTT
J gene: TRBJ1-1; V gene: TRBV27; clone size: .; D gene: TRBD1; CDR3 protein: CASMTGGRTEAFF; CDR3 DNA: TGTGCCAGCATGACAGGGGGCAGGACTGAAGCTTTCTTT
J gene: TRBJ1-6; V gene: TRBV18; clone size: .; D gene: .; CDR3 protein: CASSPGPGEGSPLHF; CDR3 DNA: TGTGCCAGCTCACCCGGGCCAGGGGAGGGTTCACCCCTCCACTTT
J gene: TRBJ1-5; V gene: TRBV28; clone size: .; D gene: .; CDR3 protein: CAIAPRVSSNQPQHF; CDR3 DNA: TGTGCCATCGCACCCCGAGTATCCAGCAATCAGCCCCAGCATTTT
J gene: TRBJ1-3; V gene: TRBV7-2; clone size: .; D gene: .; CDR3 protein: CASSWGAGNTIYF; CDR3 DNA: TGTGCCAGCAGCTGGGGGGCTGGAAACACCATATATTTT
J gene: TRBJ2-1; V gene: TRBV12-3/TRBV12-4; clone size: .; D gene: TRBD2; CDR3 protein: CASSLLAGVWQFF; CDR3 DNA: TGTGCCAGCAGTTTACTAGCGGGGGTGTGGCAGTTCTTC
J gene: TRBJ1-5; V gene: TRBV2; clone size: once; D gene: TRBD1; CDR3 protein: CASIRDTGEGQPQHF; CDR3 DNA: TGTGCCAGCATTAGAGATACAGGGGAAGGTCAGCCCCAGCATTTT
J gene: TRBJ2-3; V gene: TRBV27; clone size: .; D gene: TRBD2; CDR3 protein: CASSPGTRGRTDTQYF; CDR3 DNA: TGTGCCAGCAGCCCCGGGACTAGAGGCCGCACAGATACGCAGTATTTT
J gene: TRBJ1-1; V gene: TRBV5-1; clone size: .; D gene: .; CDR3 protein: CASSSLAGHHEAFF; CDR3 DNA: TGCGCCAGCAGCTCACTCGCAGGACATCATGAAGCTTTCTTT
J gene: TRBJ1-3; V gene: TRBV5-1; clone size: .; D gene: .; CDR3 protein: CASSPSAAGGNTIYF; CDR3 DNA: TGCGCCAGCAGCCCTTCGGCAGCGGGAGGAAACACCATATATTTT
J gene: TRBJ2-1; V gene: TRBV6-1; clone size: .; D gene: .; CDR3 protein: CASSYQGYNEQFF; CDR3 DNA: TGTGCCAGCAGTTATCAGGGATACAATGAGCAGTTCTTC
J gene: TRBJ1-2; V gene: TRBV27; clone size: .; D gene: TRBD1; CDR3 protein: CASSPQRDRVYGYTF; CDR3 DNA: TGTGCCAGCAGTCCCCAACGGGACAGAGTCTATGGCTACACCTTC
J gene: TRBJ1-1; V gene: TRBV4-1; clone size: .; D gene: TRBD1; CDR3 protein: CASSQIFREGARAEAFF; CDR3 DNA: TGCGCCAGCAGCCAAATTTTTCGTGAGGGGGCGAGGGCTGAAGCTTTCTTT
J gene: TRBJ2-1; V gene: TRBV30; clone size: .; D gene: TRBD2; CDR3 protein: CAWSVPSGGYREQFF; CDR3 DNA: TGTGCCTGGAGTGTACCTAGCGGGGGGTACAGGGAGCAGTTCTTC
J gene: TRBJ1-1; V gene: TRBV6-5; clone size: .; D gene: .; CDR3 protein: CASSYSAWNTEAFF; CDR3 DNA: TGTGCCAGCAGTTACTCGGCCTGGAACACTGAAGCTTTCTTT
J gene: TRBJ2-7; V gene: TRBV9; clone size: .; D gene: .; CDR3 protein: CASSVDLQGSYEQYF; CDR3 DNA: TGTGCCAGCAGCGTAGATCTCCAGGGGTCCTACGAGCAGTACTTC
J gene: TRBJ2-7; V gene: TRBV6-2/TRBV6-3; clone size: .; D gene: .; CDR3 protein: CASSSKSNRNQYF; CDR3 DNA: TGTGCCAGCAGTTCGAAATCCAACAGGAACCAGTACTTC
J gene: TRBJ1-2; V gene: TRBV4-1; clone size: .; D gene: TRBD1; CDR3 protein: CASSQPGQGRNDGYTF; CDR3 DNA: TGCGCCAGCAGCCAGCCTGGACAGGGGCGTAACGATGGCTACACCTTC
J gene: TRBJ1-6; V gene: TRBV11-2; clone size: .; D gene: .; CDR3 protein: CASSALSNNSPLHF; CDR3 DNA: TGTGCCAGCAGCGCGCTTTCAAATAATTCACCCCTCCACTTT
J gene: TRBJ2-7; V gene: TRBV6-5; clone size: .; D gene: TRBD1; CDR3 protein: CASKNNRDREREQYF; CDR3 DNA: TGTGCCAGCAAAAACAACCGGGACAGGGAGCGCGAGCAGTACTTC
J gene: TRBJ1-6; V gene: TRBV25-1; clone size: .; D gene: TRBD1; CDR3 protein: CASSLRQGSSPLHF; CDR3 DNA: TGTGCCAGCAGTCTCCGACAGGGAAGTTCACCCCTCCACTTT
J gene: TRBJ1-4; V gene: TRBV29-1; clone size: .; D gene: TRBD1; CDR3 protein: CSADRGFNEKLFF; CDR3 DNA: TGCAGCGCAGACAGGGGTTTTAATGAAAAACTGTTTTTT
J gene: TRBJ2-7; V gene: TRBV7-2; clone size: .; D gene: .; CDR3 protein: CASSLVGTGYAYEQYF; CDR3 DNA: TGTGCCAGCAGCTTAGTAGGTACAGGGTATGCCTACGAGCAGTACTTC
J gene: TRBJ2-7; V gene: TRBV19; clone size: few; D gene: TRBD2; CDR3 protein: CASYGTSGVSSYEQYF; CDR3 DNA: TGTGCCAGCTACGGGACTAGCGGGGTGAGCTCCTACGAGCAGTACTTC
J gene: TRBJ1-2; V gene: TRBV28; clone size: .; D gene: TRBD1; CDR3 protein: CASSPPGTGQGVGYTF; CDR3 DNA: TGTGCCAGCAGTCCGCCCGGTACAGGACAGGGGGTTGGCTACACCTTC
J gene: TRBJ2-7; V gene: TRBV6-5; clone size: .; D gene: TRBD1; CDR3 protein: CASSRDRGYEQYF; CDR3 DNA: TGTGCCAGCAGCCGGGACAGGGGCTACGAGCAGTACTTC
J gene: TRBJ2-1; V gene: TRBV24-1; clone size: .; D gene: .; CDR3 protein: CATTSEVGEQFF; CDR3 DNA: TGTGCCACCACTAGCGAGGTAGGTGAGCAGTTCTTC
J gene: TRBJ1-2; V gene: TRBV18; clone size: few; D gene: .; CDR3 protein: CASSPEKGQANYGYTF; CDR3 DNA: TGTGCCAGCTCACCAGAAAAGGGACAAGCGAACTATGGCTACACCTTC
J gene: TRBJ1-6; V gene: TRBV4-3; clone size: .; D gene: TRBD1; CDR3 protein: CASSQGQGQHSPLHF; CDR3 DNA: TGCGCCAGCAGCCAAGGCCAGGGACAGCATTCACCCCTCCACTTT
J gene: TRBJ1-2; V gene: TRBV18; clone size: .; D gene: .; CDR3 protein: CASSPPSGGGYGYTF; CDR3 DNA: TGTGCCAGCTCACCACCCTCAGGAGGAGGCTATGGCTACACCTTC
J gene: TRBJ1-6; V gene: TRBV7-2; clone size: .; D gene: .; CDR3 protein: CASSSSPAGVYSPLHF; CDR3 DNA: TGTGCCAGCAGCTCCAGCCCGGCAGGGGTATATTCACCCCTCCACTTT
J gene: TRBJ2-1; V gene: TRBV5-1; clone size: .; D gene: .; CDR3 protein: CASSPTASSYNEQFF; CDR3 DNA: TGCGCCAGCAGCCCGACAGCGTCCTCCTACAATGAGCAGTTCTTC
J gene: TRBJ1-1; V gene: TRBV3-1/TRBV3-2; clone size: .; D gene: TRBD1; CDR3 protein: CASSQDSGRGLTEAFF; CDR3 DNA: TGTGCCAGCAGCCAAGACTCCGGCAGGGGGCTCACTGAAGCTTTCTTT
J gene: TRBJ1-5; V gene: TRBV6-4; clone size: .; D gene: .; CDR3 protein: CASSGRGNQPQHF; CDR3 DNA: TGTGCCAGCAGTGGTAGGGGGAATCAGCCCCAGCATTTT